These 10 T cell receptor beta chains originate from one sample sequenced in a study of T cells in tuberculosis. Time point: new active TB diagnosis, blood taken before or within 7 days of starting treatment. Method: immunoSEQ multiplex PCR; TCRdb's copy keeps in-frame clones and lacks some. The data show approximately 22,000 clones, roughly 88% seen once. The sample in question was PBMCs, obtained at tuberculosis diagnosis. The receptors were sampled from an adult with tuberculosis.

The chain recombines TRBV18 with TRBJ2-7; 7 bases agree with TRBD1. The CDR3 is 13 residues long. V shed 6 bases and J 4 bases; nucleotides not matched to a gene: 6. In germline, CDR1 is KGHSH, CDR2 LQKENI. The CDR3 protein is CASSAGGQYEQYF. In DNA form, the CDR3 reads TGTGCCAGCTCGGCAGGGGGTCAATACGAGCAGTACTTC.

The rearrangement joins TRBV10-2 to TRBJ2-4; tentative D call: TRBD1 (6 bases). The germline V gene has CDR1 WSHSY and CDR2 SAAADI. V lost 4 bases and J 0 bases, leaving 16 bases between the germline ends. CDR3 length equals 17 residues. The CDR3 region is CASSADQGILAKNIQYF. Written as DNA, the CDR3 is TGCGCCAGCAGTGCCGACCAGGGGATTCTAGCCAAAAACATTCAGTACTTC.

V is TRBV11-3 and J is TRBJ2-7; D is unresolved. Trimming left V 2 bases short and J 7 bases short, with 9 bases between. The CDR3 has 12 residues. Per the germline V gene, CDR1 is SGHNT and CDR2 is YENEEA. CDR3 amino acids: CASSLKAGEQYF. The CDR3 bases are TGTGCCAGCAGCTTAAAAGCCGGGGAGCAGTACTTC. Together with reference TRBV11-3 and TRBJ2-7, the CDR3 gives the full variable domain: EAGVVQSPRYKIIEKKQPVAFWCNPISGHNTLYWYLQNLGQGPELLIRYENEEAVDDSQLPKDRFSAERLKGVDSTLKIQPAELGDSAVYLCASSLKAGEQYFGPGTRLTVT.

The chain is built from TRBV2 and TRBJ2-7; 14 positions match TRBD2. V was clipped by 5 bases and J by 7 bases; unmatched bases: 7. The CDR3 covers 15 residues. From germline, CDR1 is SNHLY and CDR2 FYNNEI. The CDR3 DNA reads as TGTGCCAGCAGTCCGGGACTAGCGGGAGTGCAGGAGCAGTACTTC. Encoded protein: CASSPGLAGVQEQYF.

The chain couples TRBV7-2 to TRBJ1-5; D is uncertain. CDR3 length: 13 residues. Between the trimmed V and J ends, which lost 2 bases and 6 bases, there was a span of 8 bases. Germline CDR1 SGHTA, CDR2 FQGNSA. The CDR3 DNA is TGTGCCAGCAGCTTATCAGGATCTCAGCCCCAGCATTTT. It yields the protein CASSLSGSQPQHF.

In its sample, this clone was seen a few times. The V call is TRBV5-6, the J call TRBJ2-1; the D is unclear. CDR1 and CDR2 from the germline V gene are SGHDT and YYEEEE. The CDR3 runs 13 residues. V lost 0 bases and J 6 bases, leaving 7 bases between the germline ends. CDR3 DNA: TGTGCCAGCAGCTTGGTGTCTAGCAATGAGCAGTTCTTC. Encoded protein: CASSLVSSNEQFF.

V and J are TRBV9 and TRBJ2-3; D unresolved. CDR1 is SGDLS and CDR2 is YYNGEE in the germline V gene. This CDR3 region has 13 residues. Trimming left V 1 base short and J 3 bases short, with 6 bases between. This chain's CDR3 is CASSVTPTDTQYF. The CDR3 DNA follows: TGTGCCAGCAGCGTAACTCCTACAGATACGCAGTATTTT.

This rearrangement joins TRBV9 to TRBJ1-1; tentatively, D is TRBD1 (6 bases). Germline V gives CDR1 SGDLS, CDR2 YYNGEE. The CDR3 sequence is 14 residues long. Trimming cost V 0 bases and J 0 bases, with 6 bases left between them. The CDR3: CASSVGQVNTEAFF. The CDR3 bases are TGTGCCAGCAGCGTAGGACAGGTGAACACTGAAGCTTTCTTT. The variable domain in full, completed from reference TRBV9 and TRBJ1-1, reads DSGVTQTPKHLITATGQRVTLRCSPRSGDLSVYWYQQSLDQGLQFLIQYYNGEERAKGNILERFSAQQFPDLHSELNLSSLELGDSALYFCASSVGQVNTEAFFGQGTRLTVV.

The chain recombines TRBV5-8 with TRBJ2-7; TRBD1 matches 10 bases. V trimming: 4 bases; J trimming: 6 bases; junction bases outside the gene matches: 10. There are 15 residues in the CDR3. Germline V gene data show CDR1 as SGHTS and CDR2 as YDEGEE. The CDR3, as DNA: TGTGCCAGCAGCCATCGGAGGACAGGGGGGGGCGAGCAGTACTTC. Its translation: CASSHRRTGGGEQYF. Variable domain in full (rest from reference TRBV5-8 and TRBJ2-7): EAGVTQSPTHLIKTRGQQATLRCSPISGHTSVYWYQQALGLGLQFLLWYDEGEERNRGNFPPRFSGRQFPNYSSELNVNALELEDSALYLCASSHRRTGGGEQYFGPGTRLTVT.

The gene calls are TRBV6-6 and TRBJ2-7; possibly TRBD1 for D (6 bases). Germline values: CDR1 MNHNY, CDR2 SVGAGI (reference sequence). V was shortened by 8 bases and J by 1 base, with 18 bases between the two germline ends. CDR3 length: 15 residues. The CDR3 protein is CASAWGRVKSYEQYF. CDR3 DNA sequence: TGTGCCAGCGCGTGGGGGCGGGTTAAGTCCTACGAGCAGTACTTC.